The clone carrying this T cell receptor (beta chain) was counted at least ten times. The data belong to a study of T cells in Graves' hyperthyroidism and ophthalmopathy. Study summary: Before any treatment, at initial diagnosis, peripheral blood was collected.

Amplified TCR beta CDR3 regions came from RNA transcripts. HTBI primers were used for first-round RT-PCR of the TCR CDR3. TCRdb reprocessed the multiplex PCR reads via MiXCR and lists one record per CDR3 protein. Here the sample spans 750,000 to 900,000 distinct CDR3 sequences, roughly 40% being singletons. This CDR3 contains 14 residues. V was trimmed by 7 bases and J by 1 base, leaving 14 bases between them. Looked up from germline, CDR1 is MNHEY and CDR2 is SVGAGI. The receptor was isolated from a man between 18 and 29 years old with Graves' hyperthyroidism. This chain uses TRBV6-5 with TRBJ2-7, with a weak D call TRBD1 (6 bases). The sequenced sample was blood. In DNA form, the CDR3 reads TGTGCCAGCACCTCCCGGGACATATCCTACGAGCAGTACTTC. Its translation is CASTSRDISYEQYF.